A single sample gave rise to the 2 T cell receptor beta chains below, sequenced in a study of blood T cell repertoires in COVID-19. Here immunoSEQ multiplex PCR was the method, and the copy in TCRdb shows in-frame clones only, minus some. This table holds approximately 220,000 clones, roughly 84% found once. Sequenced material: peripheral blood. Source of these receptors: a man over 45 who had recovered from COVID-19.

V gene TRBV6-2 or TRBV6-3 combines with J gene TRBJ2-1; 9 bases match TRBD1. The CDR3 consists of 13 residues. J lost 10 bases, V lost 2 bases, and 3 bases had no gene match. Germline V gene data show CDR1 as MNHEY and CDR2 as SVGEGT. CDR3 DNA sequence: TGTGCCAGCAGTTACGGACAGGGGTACGAGCAGTTCTTC. Protein product: CASSYGQGYEQFF.

This sequence joins TRBV2 and TRBJ1-2; 8 positions agree with TRBD1. This CDR3 has 14 amino acids. The ends lost 6 bases at V and 4 bases at J; junction bases unmatched: 7. Germline lookup yields CDR1 SNHLY and CDR2 FYNNEI. In DNA form, the CDR3 reads TGTGCCAGCAGGTCCGGGACAGGCGCCTATGGCTACACCTTC. Encoded protein: CASRSGTGAYGYTF. The variable domain in full, completed from reference TRBV2 and TRBJ1-2, reads EPEVTQTPSHQVTQMGQEVILRCVPISNHLYFYWYRQILGQKVEFLVSFYNNEISEKSEIFDDQFSVERPDGSNFTLKIRSTKLEDSAMYFCASRSGTGAYGYTFGSGTRLTVV.